Shown below are 7 T cell receptor beta chains from a single sample sequenced in a study of CD8+CD57+ T cells in acquired aplastic anemia. TCR beta VDJ combinations and CDR3 sequences were profiled from genomic DNA. TCRdb passed the reads through MiXCR, listing each CDR3 protein once. The sample lists some 200,000 distinct CDR3 sequences; approximately 57% were seen once. The sequenced material came from sorted CD4+, CD8+, or CD8+CD57+ T cells (not recorded which) from PBMCs. All receptors come from a human donor in good health.

The count of this clonotype is one. The chain couples TRBV5-6 to TRBJ2-7; D is ambiguous. Germline CDR1 SGHDT, CDR2 YYEEEE. Deletions cut 0 bases from V and 0 bases from J, with 7 bases between. The CDR3 is made up of 14 amino acids. The CDR3 coding sequence is TGTGCCAGCAGCTTGGCTCTGAGCTCCTACGAGCAGTACTTC. Translating gives CASSLALSSYEQYF. Using reference TRBV5-6 and TRBJ2-7 for the parts outside the CDR3, the full variable domain is DAGVTQSPTHLIKTRGQQVTLRCSPKSGHDTVSWYQQALGQGPQFIFQYYEEEERQRGNFPDRFSGHQFPNYSSELNVNALLLGDSALYLCASSLALSSYEQYFGPGTRLTVT.

The rearrangement links TRBV12-3 or TRBV12-4 to TRBJ1-2; weak D call: TRBD1 (5 bases). Trimming removed 5 bases at V and 6 bases at J, with 19 bases between. The CDR3 runs 15 residues. The CDR3 coding sequence is TGTGCCAGCAGTCAAGACCTCAATCAGGGCGATGGCTACACCTTC. Amino acid sequence: CASSQDLNQGDGYTF.

This clonotype was counted ten times or more. As DNA, the CDR3 is TGCAGTGCTCAGGGCGGAGGAGCGGAAGAGACCCAGTACTTC. It yields the protein CSAQGGGAEETQYF. V and J are TRBV20-1 and TRBJ2-5; D possibly uses TRBD1 or TRBD2 (5 bases each). Germline assignment: CDR1 DFQATT and CDR2 SNEGSKA (reference sequence). CDR3 size: 14 residues. Trimming removed 5 bases from V and 3 bases from J, with 16 bases in between.

There are many counts of this clonotype. V gene TRBV5-5 combines with J gene TRBJ2-1; TRBD2 might be the D (6 bases). In germline, CDR1 is SGHKS, CDR2 YYEKEE (reference sequence). V dropped 4 bases and J dropped 7 bases, with 9 bases sitting between them. The CDR3 is 12 residues long. The CDR3 DNA reads as TGTGCCAGCAGCCCGGGACTGAATGAGCAGTTCTTC. This encodes CASSPGLNEQFF.

A few counts support this clonotype. The gene calls are TRBV4-1 and TRBJ2-4; the match to TRBD2 covers 12 bases. The CDR3 is 18 residues long. Germline CDR1 MGHRA, CDR2 YSYEKL. V was pared by 3 bases and J by 0 bases, with 6 bases of the junction left unmatched. The CDR3 sequence is CASSQGRLAGVAKNIQYF. CDR3 DNA: TGCGCCAGCAGCCAGGGGAGACTAGCGGGGGTAGCCAAAAACATTCAGTACTTC.

V gene TRBV7-6 combines with J gene TRBJ2-7, with D tentatively TRBD1 (5 bases). CDR1 and CDR2 (germline): SGHVS, FNYEAQ. Trimming took 4 bases from V and 3 from J, leaving 16 bases between them. CDR3 length equals 15 residues. The CDR3 protein is CASSSRGREGYEQYF. CDR3 DNA: TGTGCCAGCAGCTCAAGAGGCAGGGAAGGCTACGAGCAGTACTTC.

This clonotype was seen a single time. This chain joins TRBV29-1 and TRBJ2-7, with 9 bases identical to TRBD1. The CDR3 is 13 residues long. The J segment lost 1 base and the V segment lost 7 bases, leaving 5 bases of the junction unmatched. CDR1 is SQVTM and CDR2 is ANQGSEA in the germline V gene. Here the CDR3 DNA reads TGCAGCGCCTTGACAGGGGGATCCTACGAGCAGTACTTC. Amino acids: CSALTGGSYEQYF.